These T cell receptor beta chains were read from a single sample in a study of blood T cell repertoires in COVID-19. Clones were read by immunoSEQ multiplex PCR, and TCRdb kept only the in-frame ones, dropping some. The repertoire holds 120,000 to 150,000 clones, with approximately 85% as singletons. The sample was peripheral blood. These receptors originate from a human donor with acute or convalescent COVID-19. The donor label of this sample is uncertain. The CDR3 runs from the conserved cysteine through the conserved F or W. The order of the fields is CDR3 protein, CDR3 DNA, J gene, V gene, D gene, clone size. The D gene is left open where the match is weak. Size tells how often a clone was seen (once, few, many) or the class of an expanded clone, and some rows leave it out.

CDR3aa: CASSFSSDTEAFF; CDR3nt: TGCGCCAGCAGCTTTTCCAGCGACACTGAAGCTTTCTTT; j_gene: TRBJ1-1; v_gene: TRBV5-1; d_gene: -; abundance: -
CDR3aa: CASSHRDSPRGGELFF; CDR3nt: TGTGCCAGCAGCCACCGGGACTCCCCGCGCGGCGGGGAGCTGTTTTTT; j_gene: TRBJ2-2; v_gene: TRBV3-1/TRBV3-2; d_gene: -; abundance: -
CDR3aa: CASSLGTGTGVTGELFF; CDR3nt: TGTGCCAGCAGCTTAGGGACCGGGACAGGCGTCACCGGGGAGCTGTTTTTT; j_gene: TRBJ2-2; v_gene: TRBV11-3; d_gene: TRBD1; abundance: -
CDR3aa: CASSLIPRSPGTGDTEAFF; CDR3nt: TGTGCCAGCAGCTTAATCCCCCGGTCGCCCGGGACAGGGGACACTGAAGCTTTCTTT; j_gene: TRBJ1-1; v_gene: TRBV7-9; d_gene: TRBD1; abundance: -
CDR3aa: CASSLAEADTQYF; CDR3nt: TGTGCTAGCAGCTTAGCGGAGGCAGATACGCAGTATTTT; j_gene: TRBJ2-3; v_gene: TRBV7-7; d_gene: -; abundance: -
CDR3aa: CASGRDTYEQYF; CDR3nt: TGTGCTAGTGGTCGGGACACTTACGAGCAGTACTTC; j_gene: TRBJ2-7; v_gene: TRBV12-5; d_gene: -; abundance: -
CDR3aa: CASSFLVNTGELFF; CDR3nt: TGTGCCAGCAGCTTCTTAGTGAACACCGGGGAGCTGTTTTTT; j_gene: TRBJ2-2; v_gene: TRBV7-3; d_gene: -; abundance: -
CDR3aa: CASSTPGGYTF; CDR3nt: TGTGCCAGTAGTACACCCGGGGGCTACACCTTC; j_gene: TRBJ1-2; v_gene: TRBV19; d_gene: -; abundance: -
CDR3aa: CASSQGGIATNEKLFF; CDR3nt: TGTGCCAGCAGCCAAGGAGGAATTGCAACTAATGAAAAACTGTTTTTT; j_gene: TRBJ1-4; v_gene: TRBV3-1/TRBV3-2; d_gene: -; abundance: -
CDR3aa: CASSSGTGNSPLHF; CDR3nt: TGTGCCAGCAGCTCCGGGACAGGGAATTCACCCCTCCACTTT; j_gene: TRBJ1-6; v_gene: TRBV7-9; d_gene: TRBD1; abundance: -
CDR3aa: CASSNDPSGRAVNTQYF; CDR3nt: TGCGCCAGCAGCAATGACCCTAGCGGGAGGGCCGTGAATACGCAGTATTTT; j_gene: TRBJ2-3; v_gene: TRBV5-1; d_gene: TRBD2; abundance: -
CDR3aa: CASSFRGMNTEAFF; CDR3nt: TGTGCCAGCAGCTTTCGGGGGATGAACACTGAAGCTTTCTTT; j_gene: TRBJ1-1; v_gene: TRBV7-2; d_gene: -; abundance: -
CDR3aa: CASSFRSNTGELFF; CDR3nt: TGTGCCAGCAGCTTTCGCAGTAACACCGGGGAGCTGTTTTTT; j_gene: TRBJ2-2; v_gene: TRBV7-3; d_gene: -; abundance: -
CDR3aa: CAISDTSGGLYNEQFF; CDR3nt: TGTGCCATCAGTGATACTAGCGGGGGCCTTTACAATGAGCAGTTCTTC; j_gene: TRBJ2-1; v_gene: TRBV10-3; d_gene: TRBD2; abundance: -
CDR3aa: CASSSAGRTYEQYF; CDR3nt: TGTGCCAGCAGCTCTGCAGGGCGGACCTACGAGCAGTACTTC; j_gene: TRBJ2-7; v_gene: TRBV5-6; d_gene: -; abundance: once
CDR3aa: CASPLLGANYGYTF; CDR3nt: TGTGCCAGTCCGCTCTTAGGAGCTAACTATGGCTACACCTTC; j_gene: TRBJ1-2; v_gene: TRBV28; d_gene: -; abundance: -
CDR3aa: CASSVTGEGTGELFF; CDR3nt: TGTGCCAGCAGCGTAACGGGAGAGGGCACCGGGGAGCTGTTTTTT; j_gene: TRBJ2-2; v_gene: TRBV9; d_gene: -; abundance: -
CDR3aa: CASSTQGQGPEAFF; CDR3nt: TGTGCCAGTAGTACCCAAGGACAGGGACCTGAAGCTTTCTTT; j_gene: TRBJ1-1; v_gene: TRBV19; d_gene: TRBD1; abundance: -
CDR3aa: CASSTGQGTTYEQYF; CDR3nt: TGTGCCAGTAGTACCGGACAGGGGACCACCTACGAGCAGTACTTC; j_gene: TRBJ2-7; v_gene: TRBV19; d_gene: TRBD1; abundance: -
CDR3aa: CASSPGQNTGELFF; CDR3nt: TGTGCCAGCAGCCCGGGACAAAACACCGGGGAGCTGTTTTTT; j_gene: TRBJ2-2; v_gene: TRBV2; d_gene: -; abundance: -
CDR3aa: CASSFGSGQLFF; CDR3nt: TGTGCCAGCAGTTTCGGCAGCGGACAACTGTTTTTT; j_gene: TRBJ1-4; v_gene: TRBV12-3/TRBV12-4; d_gene: -; abundance: -
CDR3aa: CASTDRRVGNTGELFF; CDR3nt: TGTGCCAGCACGGACCGCAGGGTAGGGAACACCGGGGAGCTGTTTTTT; j_gene: TRBJ2-2; v_gene: TRBV18; d_gene: -; abundance: few
CDR3aa: CASTGSGNTIYF; CDR3nt: TGTGCCTCAACAGGCTCTGGAAACACCATATATTTT; j_gene: TRBJ1-3; v_gene: TRBV10-3; d_gene: -; abundance: many
CDR3aa: CSVLRGYEQYF; CDR3nt: TGCAGCGTTCTTCGAGGGTACGAGCAGTACTTC; j_gene: TRBJ2-7; v_gene: TRBV29-1; d_gene: -; abundance: -
CDR3aa: CASSMTGGYAGYTF; CDR3nt: TGTGCCAGCAGCATGACAGGGGGCTATGCTGGCTACACCTTC; j_gene: TRBJ1-2; v_gene: TRBV7-2; d_gene: TRBD1; abundance: -
CDR3aa: CASSLNFQVPITEAFF; CDR3nt: TGCGCCAGCAGCTTAAACTTCCAGGTCCCTATCACTGAAGCTTTCTTT; j_gene: TRBJ1-1; v_gene: TRBV5-1; d_gene: -; abundance: -
CDR3aa: CARLTGESHNEQFF; CDR3nt: TGTGCCAGACTGACAGGGGAGTCCCACAATGAGCAGTTCTTC; j_gene: TRBJ2-1; v_gene: TRBV21-1; d_gene: -; abundance: -
CDR3aa: CASSRVRDRANTEAFF; CDR3nt: TGTGCCAGTAGTCGCGTCAGAGACAGGGCGAACACTGAAGCTTTCTTT; j_gene: TRBJ1-1; v_gene: TRBV19; d_gene: TRBD1; abundance: -
CDR3aa: CASSSNRGATDTQYF; CDR3nt: TGCGCCAGCAGCTCCAACAGGGGCGCGACAGATACGCAGTATTTT; j_gene: TRBJ2-3; v_gene: TRBV5-1; d_gene: TRBD1; abundance: once
CDR3aa: CASSYAGSGQRAYGYTF; CDR3nt: TGTGCCAGCAGTTACGCGGGGTCCGGGCAACGGGCCTATGGCTACACCTTC; j_gene: TRBJ1-2; v_gene: TRBV27; d_gene: -; abundance: -
CDR3aa: CATSDFRVDYGYTF; CDR3nt: TGTGCCACCAGTGATTTCAGGGTTGACTATGGCTACACCTTC; j_gene: TRBJ1-2; v_gene: TRBV24-1; d_gene: -; abundance: -
CDR3aa: CSVDGSGYEQYF; CDR3nt: TGCAGCGTTGATGGTTCAGGCTACGAGCAGTACTTC; j_gene: TRBJ2-7; v_gene: TRBV29-1; d_gene: -; abundance: -
CDR3aa: CASSQGSMPSNTGELFF; CDR3nt: TGCGCCAGCAGCCAAGGGTCTATGCCCTCGAACACCGGGGAGCTGTTTTTT; j_gene: TRBJ2-2; v_gene: TRBV4-1; d_gene: -; abundance: -
CDR3aa: CASSEHRVYNSPLHF; CDR3nt: TGTGCCAGCAGTGAACACAGGGTCTATAATTCACCCCTCCACTTT; j_gene: TRBJ1-6; v_gene: TRBV2; d_gene: -; abundance: -
CDR3aa: CASSDGTGGWGTEAFF; CDR3nt: TGTGCCAGCAGCGATGGGACAGGGGGCTGGGGGACTGAAGCTTTCTTT; j_gene: TRBJ1-1; v_gene: TRBV9; d_gene: TRBD1; abundance: -
CDR3aa: CASSLTNPRAANEKLFF; CDR3nt: TGCGCCAGCAGCTTGACCAACCCGAGGGCTGCGAATGAAAAACTGTTTTTT; j_gene: TRBJ1-4; v_gene: TRBV5-1; d_gene: -; abundance: -
CDR3aa: CASSYSEQRAYTGGNQPQHF; CDR3nt: TGTGCCAGCAGTTACTCCGAACAACGTGCGTACACGGGGGGCAATCAGCCCCAGCATTTT; j_gene: TRBJ1-5; v_gene: TRBV6-2/TRBV6-3; d_gene: -; abundance: -
CDR3aa: CASSPRTGWNYGYTF; CDR3nt: TGCGCCAGCAGCCCGAGGACAGGGTGGAACTATGGCTACACCTTC; j_gene: TRBJ1-2; v_gene: TRBV5-1; d_gene: TRBD1; abundance: once
CDR3aa: CASSQDLAGRETQYF; CDR3nt: TGTGCCAGCAGCCAAGACCTAGCGGGGAGAGAGACCCAGTACTTC; j_gene: TRBJ2-5; v_gene: TRBV4-2; d_gene: TRBD2; abundance: -
CDR3aa: CASSERDVAFF; CDR3nt: TGTGCCAGCAGCGAGCGTGATGTGGCTTTCTTT; j_gene: TRBJ1-1; v_gene: TRBV11-3; d_gene: -; abundance: -
CDR3aa: CASRSTTWGGMNSPLHF; CDR3nt: TGTGCCAGTAGAAGTACAACCTGGGGGGGCATGAATTCACCCCTCCACTTT; j_gene: TRBJ1-6; v_gene: TRBV19; d_gene: -; abundance: -